This TCR beta chain was sequenced for a study of blood T cell repertoires in COVID-19. Background on the study: Samples came from the United States, Italy and Spain, spanning acute and convalescent COVID-19. PBMCs, B-cell-depleted T cells, or T cells provided the cDNA or gDNA that made up the material.

Data came from immunoSEQ multiplex PCR; TCRdb stores just in-frame clones and leaves some out. The sample gives 45,000 to 55,000 clones, more than 75% of which show up once; under 30% is in the top ten. The CDR3 loop spans 14 amino acids. V lost 3 bases to trimming and J lost 7 bases; unmatched junction nucleotides: 4. Per the germline V gene, CDR1 is SGHRS and CDR2 is YFSETQ. The rearrangement joins TRBV5-1 to TRBJ2-1; 10 nucleotides agree with TRBD2. The sequence derives from a woman of 80 years or more with acute or convalescent COVID-19. Sequencing was done on a sample of peripheral blood. CDR3 in DNA: TGCGCCAGCAGCTCCGGGACTAGCGTTAATGAGCAGTTCTTC. Translation gives CASSSGTSVNEQFF.